This T cell receptor (beta chain) was captured by sequencing in a study of T cell responses to AZD1222 COVID-19 vaccine (dated by TCRdb to the early 2020s). Context from the whole study: AZD1222 recipients given second doses at about 4 weeks or at about 12 weeks were pooled, since spike-specific TCR depth and breadth were not found to differ between the two schedules. TCR sequencing covered 233 trial participants: 200 to 220 given two doses of AZD1222 and approximately 25 given two doses of MenACWY control vaccine. Trial participants were enrolled into age subgroups of 18-55, 56-69 and 70-plus years, which contained about 150, 28 and 57 TCR-sequenced participants, respectively. On the study overall, not on this receptor specifically: Nearly half of unique spike-specific TCRs reportedly recognized epitopes outside regions mutated in the B.1.351 and B.1.1.7 variants. CD4 TCRs associated with the vaccine covered the entire spike protein, and the dominant responses were in regions 160-218 and 743-854. Only 5 to 7 AZD1222 recipients were SARS-CoV-2 seropositive at baseline, limiting conclusions about previously exposed vaccinees. In the small 56-69-year group, the increase in depth fell short of significance, most likely because of low power. After two AZD1222 doses, both the breadth and the depth of spike-specific TCRs were significantly higher than at day 0 and than in MenACWY recipients. No day 14 peak-response samples were available, so repertoires were characterized only after the peak T cell response. Participants were mostly white British, with more females than males. The authors suggested clonal diversity may have been underestimated.

The time point label, as the study defines it: baseline before first vaccination. Samples from vaccinated people were obtained from the UK trials COV001 and COV002, which included a single-blind randomized controlled phase 2/3 trial of AZD1222 (ChAdOx1 nCoV-19) in healthy adults. Trial participant PBMC samples were collected at day 0 and day 28 after the second dose for TCRbeta chain sequencing. The CDR3 regions of human TCRbeta chains were analyzed by immunosequencing. Per the authors' processing: TCRs in the repertoires were matched against a reference library of SARS-CoV-2-specific TCRs that had been generated with the MIRA antigen-specificity platform. Breadth was defined as the fraction of unique TCRs that were SARS-CoV-2-associated. Depth was defined as the fraction of total T cells that were SARS-CoV-2-associated. Using the MIRA data, every spike-specific TCR was mapped to the spike region that the TCR reacted to and assigned to either a CD4 or a CD8 class. Log10-transformed breadth and depth values were compared by one-way ANOVA with Sidak's multiple comparisons tests. Here the immuneACCESS table is served through TCRdb, limited to in-frame sequences with V and J called. Missing clones are a known gap in these copies; in checked studies unresolved V genes cover under half, and the rest lacks a known reason. That table gives V, J and clone size, and the DNA gave D and trimming. In all, the sample holds about 160,000 clones, and approximately 91% of those were seen once. The ten biggest clones cover roughly 5% of the sample.

Regarding this clone: The target of this receptor is not known. There are no base qualities to consult, and no much larger clone falls within one base.

Sequences were derived from peripheral blood, sampled on day 0 of AZD1222 vaccination. The receptor was derived from an adult in good health.

CDR3 reads: CASSSPTGPGGYTF. DNA sequence: TGTGCCAGCAGCTCTCCCACAGGCCCCGGGGGCTACACCTTC. The rearranged segments are TRBV7-2 and TRBJ1-2; TRBD1 could be the D gene, as 5 bases match. Measured from the cysteine to the phenylalanine, the CDR3 is 14 residues long. The read is trimmed to its CDR3 DNA, 42 bases read in frame from base 1. V and J are truncated by 4 bases and 8 bases respectively, leaving an intervening sequence of 17 bases. The germline V gene gives CDR1 as SGHTA and CDR2 as FQGNSA.